The text below deals with one TCR beta chain. These data come from a study of T-cell reconstitution after alpha-beta-depleted transplantation in children. For TCRbeta, the library was prepared with unique molecular identifiers. From the PCR reads, TCRdb called clonotypes with MiXCR, one entry per CDR3 protein. In the table there are 490,000 or so distinct CDR3 sequences, 12% of which are singletons. This TCR derives from a human donor who donated a stem cell graft to a child with combined immunodeficiency. Sequencing was performed on PBMCs from the stem cell graft donor, taken from the stem cell graft.

The CDR3: CASSSAFREHYEQYF. The DNA of the CDR3 is TGTGCCAGCTCATCAGCTTTCAGGGAACACTACGAGCAGTACTTC. The rearrangement links TRBV18 to TRBJ2-7, with D tentatively TRBD1 (5 bases). This CDR3 region has 15 residues. V was pared by 5 bases and J by 3 bases, with 17 bases between. Germline V gene sequence: CDR1 KGHSH, CDR2 LQKENI.